Each of the 23 T cell receptor beta chains below was sequenced from the same sample in a study of Ad26.COV2.S vaccination and SARS-CoV-2 variants. Treatment specified: some 20 received Ad26.COV2.S at low or high dose, single or two shots; a few received placebo; per-sample allocation not given. The samples were gathered on day 63 after the first injection of vaccine or placebo. TCRdb keeps only in-frame clones here, not all; method: immunoSEQ multiplex PCR. The repertoire holds roughly 420,000 clones, with 85% to 90% as singletons. Sequenced material: peripheral blood, taken in a trial of Ad26.COV2.S vaccine versus placebo. These receptors were taken from a person between 18 and 65 years old who received the Ad26.COV2.S COVID-19 vaccine or a placebo.

This sequence joins TRBV24-1 and TRBJ2-5, with D possibly being TRBD2 (5 bases). Trimming took off 5 bases at V and 7 bases at J, with 13 bases between the two ends. This CDR3 comprises 13 residues. Germline V gene data show CDR1 as KGHDR and CDR2 as SFDVKD. The CDR3: CATSVRPGGTQYF. DNA for the CDR3: TGTGCCACCAGTGTTCGCCCCGGAGGGACCCAGTACTTC.

The CDR3 loop reads CASSRVGGNEQFF. The DNA for the CDR3 is TGTGCCAGCAGCCGCGTAGGGGGCAATGAGCAGTTCTTC. V and J are TRBV3-1 (or the pseudogene TRBV3-2) and TRBJ2-1; the D gene is possibly TRBD1 (6 bases). V lost 4 bases and J 6 bases, leaving 10 bases between the germline ends. The CDR3 contains 13 residues. Germline-derived CDR1 and CDR2 are LGHDT and YNNKEL (reference sequence).

The chain has TRBV6-4 and TRBJ2-1, with D perhaps matching TRBD1 (6 bases). The germline gives CDR1 MRHNA, CDR2 SNTAGT. This CDR3 has 15 residues. Between the trimmed V and J ends, which lost 4 bases and 8 bases, there was a span of 18 bases. The CDR3 region is CASSVGGQQAHEQFF. The CDR3 nucleotides read TGTGCCAGCAGTGTAGGGGGACAACAGGCACATGAGCAGTTCTTC.

This clone was detected once. The rearrangement uses TRBV4-2 and TRBJ2-1; D gene ambiguous. CDR3 length equals 15 residues. V was clipped by 3 bases and J by 5 bases, with 14 bases between them. Germline CDR1 LGHNA, CDR2 YNFKEQ. The CDR3 sequence: CASSQDERAHNEQFF. In DNA, the CDR3 is TGTGCCAGCAGCCAGGACGAGCGAGCCCACAATGAGCAGTTCTTC.

The chain carries TRBV4-2 and TRBJ2-2; D possibly corresponds to TRBD2 (5 bases). Germline V gene lookup returns CDR1 LGHNA and CDR2 YNFKEQ. V was pared by 3 bases and J by 5 bases, with 16 bases between. The CDR3 runs 16 residues. The CDR3 region has the DNA TGTGCCAGCAGCCAGGAAGACGGGGTCTGGACCGGGGAGCTGTTTTTT. Translating it yields CASSQEDGVWTGELFF.

The chain is built from TRBV6-1 and TRBJ1-5; 8 bases map to TRBD1. Unmatched junction bases numbered 4, after V lost 2 bases and J lost 4 bases. Germline V gene data show CDR1 as MNHNS and CDR2 as SASEGT. The CDR3 totals 15 residues. The CDR3: CASSEQGARNQPQHF. The CDR3, as DNA: TGTGCCAGCAGTGAACAGGGGGCTCGGAATCAGCCCCAGCATTTT.

This clone was observed once. The chain recombines TRBV28 with TRBJ2-3; 10 positions match TRBD2. Germline assignment: CDR1 MDHEN and CDR2 SYDVKM. J lost 1 base, V lost 8 bases, and 18 bases had no gene match. This CDR3 region has 19 residues. The CDR3 nucleotides read TGTGCCAGCTCCCTCGCCGCAGCGGGGGGGACCCTCGGCACAGATACGCAGTATTTT. Amino acids: CASSLAAAGGTLGTDTQYF.

V is TRBV3-1 (or the pseudogene TRBV3-2) and J is TRBJ2-2; TRBD1 matches at 9 bases. With V trimmed by 3 bases and J by 3 bases, 8 bases remained unmatched. Per the germline V gene, CDR1 is LGHDT and CDR2 is YNNKEL (reference sequence). This CDR3 contains 17 residues. The CDR3 coding sequence is TGTGCCAGCAGCCATTTCACAGGGGGCGCGGACACCGGGGAGCTGTTTTTT. Its translation: CASSHFTGGADTGELFF.

CDR3 DNA sequence: TGTGCCAGCAGTCCCTCTACGCTAACTAACTATGGCTACACCTTC. This sequence encodes CASSPSTLTNYGYTF. The chain recombines TRBV27 with TRBJ1-2, with D hard to call. V dropped 5 bases and J dropped 0 bases, with 13 bases sitting between them. This CDR3 is 15 amino acids long. Looked up from germline, CDR1 is MNHEY and CDR2 is SMNVEV (reference sequence).

This clone has just a few counts. The chain combines TRBV24-1 with TRBJ2-3; 9 nucleotides match TRBD1. CDR3 length: 15 residues. After removal of 3 bases from V and 4 bases from J, the junction contained 4 bases not matched to a gene. Germline CDR1 KGHDR, CDR2 SFDVKD. The CDR3 DNA follows: TGTGCCACCAGTGATCCGGGACAGGGATCAGATACGCAGTATTTT. Translating it yields CATSDPGQGSDTQYF.

Concerning this clone: Sequence at one end of the junction differs from germline and may be a read error. The sample holds other DNA sequences that translate to the same CDR3. The V call is TRBV7-2, the J call TRBJ2-3; 9 bases are a match to TRBD2. The CDR3 consists of 13 residues. CDR1 and CDR2 from the germline V gene are SGHTA and FQGNSA. The CDR3 DNA is TGTGCCAGCAGCCTAGCGGGGTCGGATACGCAGTATTTT. This sequence encodes CASSLAGSDTQYF.

This chain connects TRBV7-3 to TRBJ1-2, with D perhaps TRBD1 (6 bases). V was trimmed by 5 bases and J by 4 bases, leaving 17 bases between them. CDR1 and CDR2 from the germline V gene are SGHTA and FQGTGA. CDR3 length: 15 residues. CDR3 DNA sequence: TGTGCCAGCAGCCCACTCGGGGGGGCTGGCTATGGCTACACCTTC. This gives the protein CASSPLGGAGYGYTF.

Of note for this clone: This same CDR3 is encoded by further DNA sequences in the sample. This chain links TRBV9 with TRBJ1-2; weak D call: TRBD1 (5 bases). The CDR3 runs to 14 residues. Germline V gene data show CDR1 as SGDLS and CDR2 as YYNGEE. The V and J ends lost 3 bases and 2 bases respectively, with 11 bases between them. The CDR3 loop reads CASSAGQGNYGYTF. DNA for the CDR3: TGTGCCAGCAGCGCAGGGCAGGGAAACTATGGCTACACCTTC.

This rearrangement joins TRBV7-2 to TRBJ1-6; 9 positions agree with TRBD1. The CDR3 is made up of 14 amino acids. The V segment lost 5 bases and the J segment 9 bases; nucleotides outside the gene matches: 5. CDR1 and CDR2 (germline): SGHTA, FQGNSA. The CDR3, as DNA: TGTGCCAGCAGCATTACAGGGGGCGTTTCACCCCTCCACTTT. This translates into CASSITGGVSPLHF.

This chain joins TRBV28 and TRBJ2-5; D is ambiguous. CDR1 and CDR2 (germline): MDHEN, SYDVKM. The CDR3 runs 12 residues. Trimming shortened V by 3 bases and J by 1 base, and 3 bases separated the two germline ends. Here the CDR3 DNA reads TGTGCCAGCAGTTTGGCCCAAGAGACCCAGTACTTC. This sequence encodes CASSLAQETQYF. Full variable domain (rest looked up from reference TRBV28 and TRBJ2-5): DVKVTQSSRYLVKRTGEKVFLECVQDMDHENMFWYRQDPGLGLRLIYFSYDVKMKEKGDIPEGYSVSREKKERFSLILESASTNQTSMYLCASSLAQETQYFGPGTRLLVL.

This chain joins TRBV10-1 and TRBJ1-1; D ambiguous. Germline lookup yields CDR1 WNHNN and CDR2 SYGVQD (reference sequence). The CDR3 consists of 14 residues. Trimming removed 8 bases at V and 0 bases at J, with 13 bases between. CDR3 amino acids: CASVQAHMNTEAFF. The CDR3 DNA reads as TGCGCCAGCGTTCAGGCTCACATGAACACTGAAGCTTTCTTT.

V and J are TRBV28 and TRBJ2-5; D might be TRBD1 or TRBD2, each matching 5 bases. Per germline, CDR1 MDHEN and CDR2 SYDVKM. The CDR3 is 13 residues long. V was pared by 10 bases and J by 5 bases, with 17 bases between. CDR3 residues: CATRDPSRETQYF. CDR3 DNA: TGTGCCACCCGGGACCCCTCGCGGGAGACCCAGTACTTC.

The V gene is TRBV29-1, the J gene TRBJ1-1; maybe TRBD1 (5 bases). Trimming left V 4 bases short and J 2 bases short, with 20 bases between. Germline V gene sequence: CDR1 SQVTM, CDR2 ANQGSEA. CDR3 length: 16 residues. The CDR3 DNA sequence: TGCAGCGTTGCATACGCAGGGAAGTCGCGAAACACTGAAGCTTTCTTT. The encoded protein is CSVAYAGKSRNTEAFF.

CDR3 protein: CASGGATAGTDTQYF. The CDR3 region has the DNA TGTGCCAGCGGAGGGGCTACAGCAGGCACAGATACGCAGTATTTT. This sequence joins TRBV7-2 and TRBJ2-3; D possibly corresponds to TRBD2 (6 bases). Between the trimmed V and J ends, which lost 8 bases and 1 base, there was a span of 16 bases. Germline V gene lookup returns CDR1 SGHTA and CDR2 FQGNSA. The CDR3 is 15 amino acids.

The chain couples TRBV11-3 to TRBJ1-6; possible D gene TRBD1, 6 bases. The ends were cut back, 5 bases at V and 7 bases at J, with 15 bases in the middle. Germline CDR1 reads SGHNT; CDR2 reads YENEEA. The CDR3 runs to 15 residues. This CDR3 is CASSHTGFLNSPLHF. CDR3 bases: TGTGCCAGCAGCCACACAGGGTTTTTGAATTCACCCCTCCACTTT. The full variable domain, completed using reference TRBV11-3 and TRBJ1-6, is EAGVVQSPRYKIIEKKQPVAFWCNPISGHNTLYWYLQNLGQGPELLIRYENEEAVDDSQLPKDRFSAERLKGVDSTLKIQPAELGDSAVYLCASSHTGFLNSPLHFGNGTRLTVT.

CDR3 sequence: CASSYSLNTEAFF. The CDR3 DNA reads as TGCGCCAGCAGCTACAGTTTGAACACTGAAGCTTTCTTT. V gene TRBV4-3 combines with J gene TRBJ1-1; no firm D call. The CDR3 runs to 13 residues. V shed 5 bases and J shed 0 bases, with 7 bases lying between them. The V gene's germline CDR1 is LGHNA and CDR2 YSLEER.

The rearrangement joins TRBV6-2 or TRBV6-3 to TRBJ1-5; weak D call: TRBD1 (5 bases). The germline V gene encodes CDR1 MNHEY and CDR2 SVGEGT. V lost 2 bases, J lost 1 base, and 15 bases lay in between. This CDR3 contains 17 residues. CDR3 sequence: CASSYTGGGVSNQPQHF. CDR3 in DNA: TGTGCCAGCAGTTACACCGGGGGGGGTGTGAGCAATCAGCCCCAGCATTTT.

The table lists this clone with a count of one. The chain employs TRBV7-2 and TRBJ2-5; possibly TRBD2 for D (7 bases). CDR1 and CDR2 (germline): SGHTA, FQGNSA. The CDR3 sequence is 15 residues long. V was trimmed by 0 bases and J by 5 bases, leaving 13 bases between them. Here the CDR3 DNA reads TGTGCCAGCAGCTTAGCGGGCGGGGGCGATGAGACCCAGTACTTC. It yields the protein CASSLAGGGDETQYF.